The entry that follows covers one TCR beta chain sequence. The V gene lost 4 bases and the J gene lost 5 bases, with 33 bases spanning the gap. In germline, CDR1 is MGHRA, CDR2 YSYEKL. The CDR3 totals 21 residues. The data stem from a study of cytomegalovirus exposure and HLA in healthy donors. 60 Vbeta and 13 Jbeta primers were used in PCR. TCRdb's copy holds only in-frame clones and misses some; the assay was immunoSEQ multiplex PCR. The sample records approximately 150,000 clones, roughly 85% being singletons. The source material was PBMCs. V gene TRBV4-1 combines with J gene TRBJ2-1, with TRBD2 as a possible D gene (7 bases). The source is a man aged 25-45 years in good health and CMV-seropositive. The CDR3 coding sequence is TGCGCCAGCAGCCGTGTAGGAGGGGGGTTTATGCGGGAGAGGGGACACAATGAGCAGTTCTTC. Protein product: CASSRVGGGFMRERGHNEQFF.